This T cell receptor (beta chain) came from a study of beta chain features in type 1 diabetes. General study findings and limits: Whether HLA type affects TCRB rearrangement stayed undetermined in the present work. In all four CD4+ subsets, TCRB CDR3 length was significantly, moderately reduced in type 1 diabetes.

Of the isolated RNA, all was reverse transcribed, and so the sequenced material was expressed TCRB transcripts. Sequenced by immunoSEQ multiplex PCR; TCRdb stores in-frame clones only, minus some. The sample holds roughly 260,000 clones, 20% seen once. Sorted populations were all over 95% pure. Trimming shortened V by 5 bases and J by 2 bases, and 7 bases separated the two germline ends. The V gene's germline CDR1 is SQVTM and CDR2 ANQGSEA. This CDR3 has 13 residues. Turning to this clone: The antigen remains unidentified.

The chain is built from TRBV29-1 and TRBJ2-6; tentative D call: TRBD1 (5 bases). The source of this sequence is a woman between 40 and 55 years old with type 1 diabetes. Sample: naive CD4+ T cells from blood. This CDR3 reads CSVLRAGANVLTF. The DNA for the CDR3 is TGCAGCGTTCTCAGGGCTGGGGCCAACGTCCTGACTTTC.